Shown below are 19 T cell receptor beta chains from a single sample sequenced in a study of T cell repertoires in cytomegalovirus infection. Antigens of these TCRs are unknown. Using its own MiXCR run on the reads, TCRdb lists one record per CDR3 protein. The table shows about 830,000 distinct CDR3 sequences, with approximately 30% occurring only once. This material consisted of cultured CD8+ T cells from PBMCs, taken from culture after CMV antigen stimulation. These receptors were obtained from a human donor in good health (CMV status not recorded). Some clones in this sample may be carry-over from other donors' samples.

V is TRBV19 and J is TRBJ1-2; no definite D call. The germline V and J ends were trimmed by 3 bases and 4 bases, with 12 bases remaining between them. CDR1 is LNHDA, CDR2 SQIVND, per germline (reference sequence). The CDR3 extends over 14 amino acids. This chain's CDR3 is CASSMNPGVYGYTF. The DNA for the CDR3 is TGTGCCAGTAGTATGAATCCGGGAGTCTATGGCTACACCTTC.

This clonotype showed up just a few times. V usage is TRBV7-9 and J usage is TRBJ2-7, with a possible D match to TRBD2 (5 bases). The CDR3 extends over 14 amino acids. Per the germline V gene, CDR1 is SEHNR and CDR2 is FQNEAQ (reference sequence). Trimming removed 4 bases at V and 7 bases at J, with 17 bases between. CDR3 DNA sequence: TGTGCCAGCAGCTCCACCACGGGGTTAAGAGAGCAGTACTTC. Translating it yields CASSSTTGLREQYF.

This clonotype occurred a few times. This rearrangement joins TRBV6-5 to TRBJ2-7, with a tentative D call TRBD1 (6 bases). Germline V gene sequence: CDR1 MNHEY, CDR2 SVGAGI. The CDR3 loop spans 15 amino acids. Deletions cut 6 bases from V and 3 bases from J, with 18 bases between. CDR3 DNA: TGTGCCAGCAGCGTGACAGGTGACGGACACTACGAGCAGTACGTC. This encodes CASSVTGDGHYEQYV.

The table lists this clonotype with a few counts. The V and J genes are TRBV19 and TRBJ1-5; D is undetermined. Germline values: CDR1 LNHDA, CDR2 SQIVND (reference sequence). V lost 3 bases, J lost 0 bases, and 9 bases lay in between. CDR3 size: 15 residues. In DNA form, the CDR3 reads TGTGCCAGTAGTATTGCGGATTATAGCAATCAGCCCCAGCATTTT. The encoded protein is CASSIADYSNQPQHF. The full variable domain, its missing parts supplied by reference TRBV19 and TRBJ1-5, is DGGITQSPKYLFRKEGQNVTLSCEQNLNHDAMYWYRQDPGQGLRLIYYSQIVNDFQKGDIAEGYSVSREKKESFPLTVTSAQKNPTAFYLCASSIADYSNQPQHFGDGTRLSIL.

The DNA of the CDR3 is TGTGCCAGCAGTGAAGTGAGGGCTAGCCGGGGAGGTGAGCAGTTCTTC. As protein: CASSEVRASRGGEQFF. This sequence joins TRBV2 and TRBJ2-1, with a tentative D call TRBD2 (6 bases). The CDR3 runs to 16 residues. Trimming left V 1 base short and J 9 bases short, with 19 bases between. Germline loops: CDR1 SNHLY, CDR2 FYNNEI.

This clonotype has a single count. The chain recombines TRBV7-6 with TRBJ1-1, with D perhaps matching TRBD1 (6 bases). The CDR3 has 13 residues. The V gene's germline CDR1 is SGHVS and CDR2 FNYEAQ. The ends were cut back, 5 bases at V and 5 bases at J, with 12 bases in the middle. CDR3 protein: CASSTGTPTEAFF. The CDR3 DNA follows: TGTGCCAGCAGCACAGGGACGCCAACTGAAGCTTTCTTT.

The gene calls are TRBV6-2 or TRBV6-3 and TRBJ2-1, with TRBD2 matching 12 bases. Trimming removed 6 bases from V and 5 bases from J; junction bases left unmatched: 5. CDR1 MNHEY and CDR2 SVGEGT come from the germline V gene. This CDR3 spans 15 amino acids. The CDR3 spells CASRTLAGGNNEQFF. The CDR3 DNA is TGTGCCAGCAGAACCCTAGCGGGGGGGAACAATGAGCAGTTCTTC.

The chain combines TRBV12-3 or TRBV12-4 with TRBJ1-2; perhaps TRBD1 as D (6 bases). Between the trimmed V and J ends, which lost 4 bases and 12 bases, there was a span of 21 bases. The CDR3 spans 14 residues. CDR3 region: CASSSGPNPRGDTF. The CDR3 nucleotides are TGTGCCAGCAGTTCCGGTCCCAACCCCAGGGGCGACACCTTC.

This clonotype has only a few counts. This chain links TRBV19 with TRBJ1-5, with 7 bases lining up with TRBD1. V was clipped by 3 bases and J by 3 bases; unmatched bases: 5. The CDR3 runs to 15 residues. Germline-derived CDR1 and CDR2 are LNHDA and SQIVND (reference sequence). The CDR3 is CASSILQGFNQPQHF. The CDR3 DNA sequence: TGTGCCAGTAGTATTTTACAGGGGTTCAATCAGCCCCAGCATTTT.

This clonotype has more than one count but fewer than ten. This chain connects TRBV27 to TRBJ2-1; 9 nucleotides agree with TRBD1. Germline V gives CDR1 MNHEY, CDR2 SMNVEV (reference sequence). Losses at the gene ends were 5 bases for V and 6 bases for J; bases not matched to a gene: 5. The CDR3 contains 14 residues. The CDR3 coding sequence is TGTGCCAGCAGTACCGGGACAGGGTTCAATGAGCAGTTCTTC. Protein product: CASSTGTGFNEQFF.

CDR3 nucleotide sequence: TGTGCCAGCTCACCGAGTACAGGGCACCCTGAAGCTTTCTTT. This sequence encodes CASSPSTGHPEAFF. The chain joins TRBV18 to TRBJ1-1; D might be TRBD1 (6 bases). V lost 3 bases to trimming and J lost 6 bases, with 14 bases between them. CDR1 KGHSH and CDR2 LQKENI come from the germline V gene. This CDR3 is built from 14 residues.

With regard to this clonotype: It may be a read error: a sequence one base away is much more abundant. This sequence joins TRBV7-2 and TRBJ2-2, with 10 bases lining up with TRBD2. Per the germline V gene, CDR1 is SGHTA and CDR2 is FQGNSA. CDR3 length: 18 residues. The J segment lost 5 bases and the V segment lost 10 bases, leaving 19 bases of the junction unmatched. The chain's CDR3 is CANSLGLAGDLTTGELFF. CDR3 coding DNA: TGTGCCAACAGTCTCGGTCTAGCGGGGGACCTCACGACCGGGGAGCTGTTTTTT.

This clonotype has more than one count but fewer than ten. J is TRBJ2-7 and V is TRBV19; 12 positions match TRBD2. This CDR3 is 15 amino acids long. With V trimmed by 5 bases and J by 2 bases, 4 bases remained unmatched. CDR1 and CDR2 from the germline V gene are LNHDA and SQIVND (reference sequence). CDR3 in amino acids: CASSAGLAGPYEQYF. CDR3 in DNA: TGTGCCAGTAGTGCGGGACTAGCGGGCCCCTACGAGCAGTACTTC.

The CDR3 loop is CASSYLWDNSGYGYTF. DNA of the CDR3: TGTGCCAGCAGTTACCTTTGGGACAATTCCGGCTATGGCTACACCTTC. The rearrangement links TRBV6-5 to TRBJ1-2; a weak D match, TRBD1 (6 bases). CDR3 length equals 16 residues. Trimming removed 2 bases from V and 4 bases from J, with 17 bases in between. The germline CDR1 and CDR2 sequences are MNHEY and SVGAGI.

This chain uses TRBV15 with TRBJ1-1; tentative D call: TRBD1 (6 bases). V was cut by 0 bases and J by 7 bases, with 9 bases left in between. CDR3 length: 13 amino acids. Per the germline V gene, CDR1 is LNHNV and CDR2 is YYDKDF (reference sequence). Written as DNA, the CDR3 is TGTGCCACCAGCAGAGATGGAGGGGGTGAAGCTTTCTTT. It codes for CATSRDGGGEAFF.

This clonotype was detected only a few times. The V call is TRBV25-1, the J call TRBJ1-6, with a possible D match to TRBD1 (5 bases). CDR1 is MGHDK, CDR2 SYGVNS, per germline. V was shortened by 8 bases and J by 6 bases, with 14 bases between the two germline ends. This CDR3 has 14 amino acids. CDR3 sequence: CASAGGGTNSPLHF. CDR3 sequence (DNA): TGTGCCAGCGCGGGTGGAGGGACTAATTCACCCCTCCACTTT.

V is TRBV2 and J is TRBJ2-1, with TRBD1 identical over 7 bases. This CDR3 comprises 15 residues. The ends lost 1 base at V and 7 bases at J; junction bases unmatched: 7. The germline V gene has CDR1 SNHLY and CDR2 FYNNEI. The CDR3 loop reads CASSEGQGVLNEQFF. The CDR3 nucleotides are TGTGCCAGCAGTGAAGGACAGGGAGTGCTGAATGAGCAGTTCTTC.

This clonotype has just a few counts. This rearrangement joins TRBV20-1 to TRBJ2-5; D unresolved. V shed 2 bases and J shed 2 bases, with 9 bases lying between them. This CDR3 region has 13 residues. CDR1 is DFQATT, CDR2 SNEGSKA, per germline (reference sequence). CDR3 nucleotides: TGCAGTGCTAGATCGGCGAGACAAGAGACCCAGTACTTC. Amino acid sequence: CSARSARQETQYF.

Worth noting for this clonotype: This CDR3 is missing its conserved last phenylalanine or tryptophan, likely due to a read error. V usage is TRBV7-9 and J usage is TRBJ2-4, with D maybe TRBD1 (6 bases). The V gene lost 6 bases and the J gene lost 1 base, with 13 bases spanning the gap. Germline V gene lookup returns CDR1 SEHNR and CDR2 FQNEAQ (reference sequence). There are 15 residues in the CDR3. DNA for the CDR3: TGTGCCAGCAGTTACAGGGAAGGTGCCAAAAACATTCAGTACCTC. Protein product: CASSYREGAKNIQYL.